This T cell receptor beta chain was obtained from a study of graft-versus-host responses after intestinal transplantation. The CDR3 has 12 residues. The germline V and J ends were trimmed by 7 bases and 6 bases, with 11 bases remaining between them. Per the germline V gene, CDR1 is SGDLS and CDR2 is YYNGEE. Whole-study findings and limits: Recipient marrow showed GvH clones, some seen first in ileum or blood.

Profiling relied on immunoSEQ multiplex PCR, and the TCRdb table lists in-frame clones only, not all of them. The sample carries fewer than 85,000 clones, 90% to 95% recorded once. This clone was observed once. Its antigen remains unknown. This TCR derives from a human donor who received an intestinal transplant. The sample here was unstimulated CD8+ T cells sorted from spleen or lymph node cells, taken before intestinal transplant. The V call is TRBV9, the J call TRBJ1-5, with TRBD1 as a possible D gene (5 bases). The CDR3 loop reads CASGTAGQPQHF. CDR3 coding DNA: TGTGCCAGCGGGACGGCGGGTCAGCCCCAGCATTTT. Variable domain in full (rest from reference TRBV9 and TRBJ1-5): DSGVTQTPKHLITATGQRVTLRCSPRSGDLSVYWYQQSLDQGLQFLIQYYNGEERAKGNILERFSAQQFPDLHSELNLSSLELGDSALYFCASGTAGQPQHFGDGTRLSIL.